This T cell receptor beta chain was observed in a study of T cell responses to AZD1222 COVID-19 vaccine. Study as a whole: Second doses at about 4 or about 12 weeks were pooled.

V lost 3 bases, J lost 0 bases, and 12 bases lay in between. CDR3 size: 15 residues. Germline lookup yields CDR1 DFQATT and CDR2 SNEGSKA (reference sequence). Assay used: immunoSEQ multiplex PCR; TCRdb lists only in-frame clones, some missing. Among around 81,000 clones listed, about 82% were seen once. Points from the study as a whole: There were mostly white British donors and more females than males, and clonal diversity was possibly underestimated.

As concerns this clone: What it binds is not known.

This TCR came from an adult in good health. Sequencing was performed on peripheral blood, taken on day 0 of AZD1222 vaccination. The rearrangement joins TRBV20-1 to TRBJ1-5, with TRBD1 as a possible D gene (5 bases). The CDR3 DNA reads as TGCAGTGCTAGTGCCAGGGACTATAGCAATCAGCCCCAGCATTTT. Translation gives CSASARDYSNQPQHF.